This T cell receptor (beta chain) comes out of a study of blood T cell repertoires in COVID-19. The overall study: Samples representing acute and convalescent COVID-19 were sourced from the United States, Italy and Spain. In each case, the material was cDNA or gDNA derived from T cells, B-cell-depleted T cells, or PBMCs.

TCRdb's table, derived via immunoSEQ multiplex PCR, lists solely in-frame clones and lacks some. The sample gives 200,000 to 250,000 clones, roughly 90% of which show up once; less than 3.5% is in the top ten. The source is a woman in her fifties or sixties with acute or convalescent COVID-19. The sample taken for sequencing was peripheral blood.

The CDR3 bases are TGTGCCAGCAGCTTAGGCGGCGGGACTCGGGCCGGGGAGCTGTTTTTT. Amino acids: CASSLGGGTRAGELFF. The chain recombines TRBV11-3 with TRBJ2-2, with D perhaps TRBD2 (6 bases). Trimming cost V 1 base and J 6 bases, with 15 bases left between them. This CDR3 is 16 amino acids long. Germline lookup yields CDR1 SGHNT and CDR2 YENEEA.